One and the same sample provided the 20 T cell receptor beta chains below, sequenced in a study of T cell responses to AZD1222 COVID-19 vaccine. Assay: immunoSEQ multiplex PCR; the TCRdb copy retains only in-frame clones and omits some. The data contain more than 85,000 clones, about nine tenths of them singletons. The sequenced sample was peripheral blood, obtained on day 0 of AZD1222 vaccination. The origin of the receptors is an adult in good health.

The CDR3 region has the DNA TGTGCCAGCAGCTTAGCGATGGGCCTAGGGGGAGGGCCCCAGTACTTC. Amino acid sequence: CASSLAMGLGGGPQYF. The chain links TRBV7-9 to TRBJ2-5; tentatively, D is TRBD2 (7 bases). The CDR3 has 16 amino acids. Germline assignment: CDR1 SEHNR and CDR2 FQNEAQ (reference sequence). Trimming shortened V by 0 bases and J by 9 bases, and 20 bases separated the two germline ends.

This clone appeared a single time. V is TRBV10-3 and J is TRBJ2-6; 7 bases are shared with TRBD2. The CDR3 loop spans 15 amino acids. V was clipped by 10 bases and J by 2 bases; unmatched bases: 8. CDR1 ENHRY and CDR2 SYGVKD come from the germline V gene. CDR3 region: CATHPGGAGANVLTF. CDR3 in DNA: TGTGCCACCCACCCGGGGGGAGCTGGGGCCAACGTCCTGACTTTC.

The chain employs TRBV12-3 or TRBV12-4 and TRBJ1-1, with D hard to call. This CDR3 spans 12 amino acids. V shed 6 bases and J shed 8 bases, with 13 bases lying between them. The chain's CDR3 is CASRTLIGEAFF. In DNA form, the CDR3 reads TGTGCCAGCAGGACCCTCATTGGAGAAGCTTTCTTT.

The chain joins TRBV5-4 to TRBJ1-6; no definite D call. Trimming left V 0 bases short and J 8 bases short, with 3 bases between. From germline, CDR1 is SGHNT and CDR2 YYREEE (reference sequence). This CDR3 comprises 12 residues. The CDR3, as DNA: TGTGCCAGCAGCTTGGACGATTCACCCCTCCACTTT. It yields the protein CASSLDDSPLHF.

In this sample, this clone turned up once. The gene calls are TRBV4-3 and TRBJ1-2; D is uncertain. V was clipped by 0 bases and J by 6 bases, with 14 bases between them. Germline lookup yields CDR1 LGHNA and CDR2 YSLEER. The CDR3 contains 15 residues. CDR3 coding DNA: TGCGCCAGCAGCCAAGATCAGGAGGGAACGGATGGCTACACCTTC. Amino acids: CASSQDQEGTDGYTF.

The sample holds one count of this clone. V gene TRBV27 combines with J gene TRBJ1-2; D may be TRBD1 (5 bases). This CDR3 has 12 residues. Germline V gives CDR1 MNHEY, CDR2 SMNVEV (reference sequence). Trimming stripped 5 bases from V and 1 base from J, with 5 bases between. Here the CDR3 reads CASSQGNYGYTF. CDR3 sequence (DNA): TGTGCCAGCAGTCAGGGTAACTATGGCTACACCTTC.

The CDR3 DNA reads as TGTGCCAGTAGTCTCGAACAGGGTCCGAACTACGAGCAGTACTTC. This sequence encodes CASSLEQGPNYEQYF. This rearrangement joins TRBV19 to TRBJ2-7, with a tentative D call TRBD1 (6 bases). Trimming took off 5 bases at V and 3 bases at J, with 17 bases between the two ends. The CDR3 runs to 15 residues. Germline V gene sequence: CDR1 LNHDA, CDR2 SQIVND (reference sequence).

The genes are TRBV5-8 and TRBJ1-2; D is unclear. This CDR3 spans 14 amino acids. Trimming cost V 4 bases and J 0 bases, with 10 bases left between them. CDR1 is SGHTS, CDR2 YDEGEE, per germline. The CDR3 bases are TGTGCCAGCAGCCCCCGCGGAGCTAACTATGGCTACACCTTC. Its translation: CASSPRGANYGYTF.

The rearrangement links TRBV5-6 to TRBJ2-7; 12 bases map to TRBD2. Germline-derived CDR1 and CDR2 are SGHDT and YYEEEE. With V trimmed by 3 bases and J by 4 bases, 2 bases remained unmatched. The CDR3 has 14 amino acids. CDR3 sequence reads: CASSSTSGSYEQYF. Written as DNA, the CDR3 is TGTGCCAGCAGCTCGACTAGCGGGAGTTACGAGCAGTACTTC.

This clone was seen more than once but under ten times. The chain is built from TRBV6-5 and TRBJ1-2; perhaps TRBD1 as D (6 bases). V lost 4 bases and J 6 bases, leaving 12 bases between the germline ends. Germline V gene data show CDR1 as MNHEY and CDR2 as SVGAGI. The CDR3 totals 13 residues. CDR3 residues: CASSWGQRNGYTF. The CDR3 region has the DNA TGTGCCAGCAGTTGGGGACAAAGAAATGGCTACACCTTC.

The genes are TRBV7-3 and TRBJ1-2; 10 bases match TRBD1. The CDR3 consists of 15 residues. V lost 2 bases, J lost 8 bases, and 8 bases stayed unmatched. The germline gives CDR1 SGHTA, CDR2 FQGTGA. The CDR3 DNA follows: TGTGCCAGCAGCTTAGGGTCTGGACAGGGGGAAGGCTACACCTTC. It encodes CASSLGSGQGEGYTF.

This sequence joins TRBV7-2 and TRBJ1-2, with D perhaps matching TRBD1 (6 bases). Germline V CDR1 and CDR2: SGHTA, FQGNSA. The CDR3 runs 14 residues. The ends were cut back, 5 bases at V and 5 bases at J, with 15 bases in the middle. CDR3 sequence: CASSPRTVSYGYTF. The CDR3 DNA reads TGTGCCAGCAGCCCCCGGACAGTTTCTTATGGCTACACCTTC. The complete variable domain, with remaining parts taken from reference TRBV7-2 and TRBJ1-2, reads GAGVSQSPSNKVTEKGKDVELRCDPISGHTALYWYRQSLGQGLEFLIYFQGNSAPDKSGLPSDRFSAERTGGSVSTLTIQRTQQEDSAVYLCASSPRTVSYGYTFGSGTRLTVV.

The chain carries TRBV7-3 and TRBJ2-3; no reliable D call. Germline-derived CDR1 and CDR2 are SGHTA and FQGTGA. The CDR3 is 14 amino acids. V was shortened by 8 bases and J by 6 bases, with 18 bases between the two germline ends. The CDR3 DNA follows: TGTGCCAGCGCTAAGGAACGTTTCGCCGATACGCAGTATTTT. It translates to CASAKERFADTQYF.

The chain employs TRBV7-3 and TRBJ2-1; 14 positions match TRBD2. This CDR3 contains 19 residues. V lost 7 bases and J lost 7; bases outside the gene matches: 18. Germline-derived CDR1 and CDR2 are SGHTA and FQGTGA. The CDR3 nucleotides read TGTGCCAGCACCTCACAGTCGAGAGGACTAGCGGGAGGACGAAATGAGCAGTTCTTC. Its protein is CASTSQSRGLAGGRNEQFF. The complete variable domain, with remaining parts taken from reference TRBV7-3 and TRBJ2-1, reads GAGVSQTPSNKVTEKGKYVELRCDPISGHTALYWYRQSLGQGPEFLIYFQGTGAADDSGLPNDRFFAVRPEGSVSTLKIQRTERGDSAVYLCASTSQSRGLAGGRNEQFFGPGTRLTVL.

The chain joins TRBV20-1 to TRBJ1-2; no firm D call. This CDR3 has 14 residues. V shed 6 bases and J shed 4 bases, with 18 bases lying between them. In germline, CDR1 is DFQATT, CDR2 SNEGSKA (reference sequence). The CDR3 DNA reads as TGCAGTGCCAGTCCGACCGGCCCTAGCTATGGCTACACCTTC. Translated: CSASPTGPSYGYTF.

The chain has TRBV30 and TRBJ2-1; 10 bases agree with TRBD1. The germline V gene has CDR1 GTSNPN and CDR2 SVGIG (reference sequence). The CDR3 has 15 amino acids. Trimming cost V 8 bases and J 6 bases; bases outside gene matches: 13. CDR3 protein: CARFGGTGVSNEQFF. The DNA of the CDR3 is TGTGCCCGCTTCGGCGGGACAGGGGTTTCCAATGAGCAGTTCTTC.

The chain joins TRBV7-2 to TRBJ2-1; TRBD2 matches 10 bases. V dropped 5 bases and J dropped 7; count of bases not matched to a gene: 8. This CDR3 spans 15 amino acids. Germline V gene lookup returns CDR1 SGHTA and CDR2 FQGNSA. The CDR3 bases are TGTGCCAGCAGCGTGTATAGCGGGGGGAATAATGAGCAGTTCTTC. This sequence encodes CASSVYSGGNNEQFF.

The V call is TRBV19, the J call TRBJ1-1, with D possibly being TRBD1 (5 bases). The V and J ends lost 7 bases and 4 bases respectively, with 19 bases between them. This CDR3 is 15 amino acids long. Germline V lookup: CDR1 LNHDA, CDR2 SQIVND (reference sequence). DNA for the CDR3: TGTGCCAGTACCCCCGGGGGACCCCTGGGCACTGAAGCTTTCTTT. This encodes CASTPGGPLGTEAFF.

This clone is classed as medium-sized. The V call is TRBV6-1, the J call TRBJ2-7; TRBD1 matches 7 bases. The germline V gene encodes CDR1 MNHNS and CDR2 SASEGT. V was clipped by 2 bases and J by 5 bases; unmatched bases: 9. This CDR3 has 15 residues. The DNA of the CDR3 is TGTGCCAGCAGTGAAAGCCCGACAGGGCACAACGAGCAGTACTTC. As protein: CASSESPTGHNEQYF.

CDR3 protein: CASSFRVNQPQHF. CDR3 DNA: TGTGCCAGCAGCTTCCGCGTCAATCAGCCCCAGCATTTT. The chain employs TRBV5-6 and TRBJ1-5; D is unclear. The CDR3 contains 13 residues. In germline, CDR1 is SGHDT, CDR2 YYEEEE. V lost 2 bases, J lost 3 bases, and 6 bases lay in between.